Presented here are 29 T cell receptor beta chains from one specimen sequenced in a study of technical replicates of blood from a handful of donors. Assay used: immunoSEQ multiplex PCR; TCRdb lists only in-frame clones, some missing. The data hold approximately 89,000 clones, with approximately 94% observed a single time. Sequenced input: T cells isolated from PBMCs. The receptors derive from a human donor in good health.

The V gene is TRBV5-8, the J gene TRBJ2-1; TRBD2 matches 7 bases. Germline V gene lookup returns CDR1 SGHTS and CDR2 YDEGEE. The V and J ends lost 0 bases and 0 bases, in that order; junction bases with no gene match: 0. The CDR3 sequence is 15 residues long. CDR3 bases: TGTGCCAGCAGCTTGGGGACTAGCTCCTACAATGAGCAGTTCTTC. Its protein is CASSLGTSSYNEQFF.

CDR3 amino acids: CASNGYTEYNEQFF. CDR3 sequence (DNA): TGTGCCAGCAATGGGTATACGGAGTACAATGAGCAGTTCTTC. The V call is TRBV19, the J call TRBJ2-1; D is unresolved. The V gene lost 9 bases and the J gene lost 4 bases, with 16 bases spanning the gap. The CDR3 has 14 amino acids. Germline loops: CDR1 LNHDA, CDR2 SQIVND (reference sequence).

The chain is built from TRBV4-3 and TRBJ2-1; 12 bases match TRBD2. V trimming: 4 bases; J trimming: 6 bases; junction bases outside the gene matches: 10. This CDR3 is 17 amino acids long. Per germline, CDR1 LGHNA and CDR2 YSLEER. CDR3 amino acids: CASSRRLAGAHGNEQFF. For the CDR3, the DNA is TGCGCCAGCAGCCGACGACTAGCGGGAGCACACGGCAATGAGCAGTTCTTC.

The V call is TRBV2, the J call TRBJ2-7, with 7 bases lining up with TRBD1. This CDR3 contains 12 residues. Germline V CDR1 and CDR2: SNHLY, FYNNEI. The J segment lost 4 bases and the V segment lost 8 bases, leaving 5 bases of the junction unmatched. The CDR3 DNA sequence: TGTGCCAGCGGTCTCAGGGGGTACGAGCAGTACTTC. This codes for CASGLRGYEQYF.

This chain joins TRBV2 and TRBJ2-7; the match to TRBD2 covers 13 bases. This CDR3 has 17 amino acids. CDR1 and CDR2 from the germline V gene are SNHLY and FYNNEI. The ends lost 6 bases at V and 2 bases at J; junction bases unmatched: 10. The CDR3 loop is CASSAPGLAGRTYEQYF. Written as DNA, the CDR3 is TGTGCCAGCAGCGCTCCGGGACTAGCGGGAAGGACCTACGAGCAGTACTTC.

The chain combines TRBV7-2 with TRBJ1-5; 9 bases match TRBD1. J gave up 6 bases and V 6 bases, and 12 bases lay outside the gene matches. The germline CDR1 and CDR2 sequences are SGHTA and FQGNSA. CDR3 size: 16 residues. The CDR3 DNA sequence: TGTGCCAGCAGTTCCCCCGGGACAGGGAGTTTTCAGCCCCAGCATTTT. Its translation is CASSSPGTGSFQPQHF.

CDR3 nucleotide sequence: TGCAGCGTCTGGACAGGGCAGAACACTGAAGCTTTCTTT. This encodes CSVWTGQNTEAFF. The rearrangement links TRBV29-1 to TRBJ1-1, with 8 bases lining up with TRBD1. The CDR3 contains 13 residues. Germline trimming cut 6 bases from V and 1 base from J; bases unmatched to any gene: 4. Germline loops: CDR1 SQVTM, CDR2 ANQGSEA.

The V gene is TRBV7-3, the J gene TRBJ2-1; 8 bases fit TRBD2. CDR3 size: 18 residues. V lost 1 base to trimming and J lost 3 bases; unmatched junction nucleotides: 11. Germline V lookup: CDR1 SGHTA, CDR2 FQGTGA. The CDR3 DNA sequence: TGTGCCAGCAGCTTAAACAGCGGGAGTCCCGGAGGCTACAATGAGCAGTTCTTC. Translation gives CASSLNSGSPGGYNEQFF.

The chain employs TRBV18 and TRBJ1-1; D call uncertain. Trimming shortened V by 2 bases and J by 4 bases, and 8 bases separated the two germline ends. CDR1 and CDR2 from the germline V gene are KGHSH and LQKENI. This CDR3 comprises 13 residues. CDR3 region: CASSPNSITEAFF. In nucleotides, the CDR3 is TGTGCCAGCTCACCAAACTCCATCACTGAAGCTTTCTTT.

The chain couples TRBV4-3 to TRBJ2-1; D perhaps matches TRBD2 (6 bases). The CDR3 totals 18 residues. Germline lookup yields CDR1 LGHNA and CDR2 YSLEER. Trimming took 0 bases from V and 0 from J, leaving 15 bases between them. The DNA of the CDR3 is TGCGCCAGCAGCCAAGAGAGCCCTAGCGCCCTCTCCTACAATGAGCAGTTCTTC. Translated: CASSQESPSALSYNEQFF.

V usage is TRBV4-3 and J usage is TRBJ2-2, with TRBD2 identical over 8 bases. Germline V gene lookup returns CDR1 LGHNA and CDR2 YSLEER. The CDR3 contains 15 residues. The junction had 2 bases not matched to a gene; V was cut back by 2 bases and J by 3 bases. The CDR3, as DNA: TGCGCCAGCAGCCAACCGGGAGGGGACACCGGGGAGCTGTTTTTT. This translates into CASSQPGGDTGELFF.

The V call is TRBV7-3, the J call TRBJ1-2; 9 bases map to TRBD1. Germline loops: CDR1 SGHTA, CDR2 FQGTGA. Trimming at V came to 1 base and at J to 3 bases, leaving 6 bases not matched to a gene. The CDR3 loop spans 16 amino acids. The CDR3, as DNA: TGTGCCAGCAGCTTAAACCCGGGACAGGGCTACTATGGCTACACCTTC. Protein sequence: CASSLNPGQGYYGYTF.

Worth noting for this clone: Additional DNA sequences in this sample encode the identical CDR3. This rearrangement joins TRBV27 to TRBJ2-7; the D gene is possibly TRBD1 (6 bases). The ends were cut back, 3 bases at V and 4 bases at J, with 10 bases in the middle. Germline V gene sequence: CDR1 MNHEY, CDR2 SMNVEV (reference sequence). This CDR3 has 13 amino acids. This CDR3 is CASSLGRGYEQYF. As DNA, the CDR3 is TGTGCCAGCAGTTTGGGCAGGGGTTACGAGCAGTACTTC.

As regards this clone: Mismatch with germline at one junction end may stem from a read error. The chain carries TRBV19 and TRBJ1-2; 9 bases agree with TRBD1. The CDR3 totals 14 residues. CDR1 is LNHDA, CDR2 SQIVND, per germline (reference sequence). DNA for the CDR3: TGTGCCAGCAGTACAGGGGGCTTTGGGTATGGCTACACCTTC. This gives the protein CASSTGGFGYGYTF.

The J gene is TRBJ2-7, the V gene TRBV6-1; 8 bases fit TRBD1. Germline CDR1 is MNHNS and CDR2 is SASEGT. This CDR3 spans 14 amino acids. Trimming cost V 9 bases and J 3 bases; bases outside gene matches: 10. The CDR3 loop is CASGQGASYYEQYF. The CDR3 DNA sequence: TGTGCCAGTGGACAGGGCGCCTCCTACTACGAGCAGTACTTC.

The V gene is TRBV7-7, the J gene TRBJ2-3; a possible D gene is TRBD2 (7 bases). The CDR3 covers 17 residues. The germline V gene encodes CDR1 SSHAT and CDR2 FNYEAQ (reference sequence). Trimming left V 1 base short and J 2 bases short, with 16 bases between. The DNA of the CDR3 is TGTGCCAGCAGCTTAGGAGTTGCGGGGGCGCCCACAGATACGCAGTATTTT. Protein sequence: CASSLGVAGAPTDTQYF.

This clone was observed a handful of times. The chain carries TRBV15 and TRBJ2-1; D gene uncertain. Germline-derived CDR1 and CDR2 are LNHNV and YYDKDF (reference sequence). This CDR3 contains 13 residues. The V gene lost 5 bases and the J gene lost 2 bases, with 7 bases spanning the gap. The CDR3 DNA is TGTGCCACCAGCCATCTACCCTACAATGAGCAGTTCTTC. Amino acids: CATSHLPYNEQFF.

The chain carries TRBV2 and TRBJ1-3; no clear D gene. The germline gives CDR1 SNHLY, CDR2 FYNNEI. V lost 4 bases, J lost 4 bases, and 5 bases lay in between. This CDR3 is built from 12 residues. CDR3 in DNA: TGTGCCAGCAGTGGTCAGGGAAACACCATATATTTT. Residues: CASSGQGNTIYF.

The genes are TRBV6-1 and TRBJ1-2; 11 nucleotides line up with TRBD1. CDR1 and CDR2 (germline): MNHNS, SASEGT. The V and J ends lost 3 bases and 0 bases, in that order; junction bases with no gene match: 6. The CDR3 spans 17 residues. The CDR3 nucleotides are TGTGCCAGCAGTGAGCGGGACAGGGGGGGCTCTAACTATGGCTACACCTTC. This gives the protein CASSERDRGGSNYGYTF.

With respect to this clone: A read error may produce the germline difference seen at one junction end. J is TRBJ2-1 and V is TRBV7-7; TRBD2 agrees at 11 bases. The V gene's germline CDR1 is SSHAT and CDR2 FNYEAQ (reference sequence). This CDR3 comprises 15 residues. The DNA for the CDR3 is TGTGCTAGCAGCCTAACTAGCGGGAGTACTAATGAGCAGTTCTTC. Translating gives CASSLTSGSTNEQFF. The whole variable domain, filled in from reference TRBV7-7 and TRBJ2-1, reads GAGVSQSPRYKVTKRGQDVTLRCDPISSHATLYWYQQALGQGPEFLTYFNYEAQPDKSGLPSDRFSAERPEGSISTLTIQRTEQRDSAMYRCASSLTSGSTNEQFFGPGTRLTVL.

V usage is TRBV28 and J usage is TRBJ2-7, with D possibly matching TRBD1 (6 bases). CDR3 length: 13 residues. Germline V gives CDR1 MDHEN, CDR2 SYDVKM. Trimming left V 4 bases short and J 1 base short, with 8 bases between. In DNA, the CDR3 is TGTGCCAGCAGTTCAGGGGTTTCCTACGAGCAGTACTTC. It translates to CASSSGVSYEQYF.

V usage is TRBV27 and J usage is TRBJ2-7; 9 nucleotides match TRBD1. With V trimmed by 5 bases and J by 0 bases, 5 bases remained unmatched. This CDR3 is 15 amino acids long. Per the germline V gene, CDR1 is MNHEY and CDR2 is SMNVEV (reference sequence). CDR3 sequence (DNA): TGTGCCAGCAGTGTACCGGGACAGGGCTCCTACGAGCAGTACTTC. Translating it yields CASSVPGQGSYEQYF.

This clone was seen once. The CDR3 loop reads CAGRANGPPREEQFF. CDR3 DNA sequence: TGTGCCGGTCGGGCCAATGGACCCCCGAGGGAAGAGCAGTTCTTC. The V and J genes are TRBV30 and TRBJ2-1, with a possible D match to TRBD2 (5 bases). Trimming stripped 8 bases from V and 10 bases from J, with 27 bases between. The CDR3 extends over 15 amino acids. Germline-derived CDR1 and CDR2 are GTSNPN and SVGIG (reference sequence).

This clone has a single count. This chain links TRBV28 with TRBJ2-3; a possible D gene is TRBD2 (6 bases). The CDR3 has 13 residues. V lost 7 bases and J 3 bases, leaving 11 bases between the germline ends. Per germline, CDR1 MDHEN and CDR2 SYDVKM. The DNA of the CDR3 is TGTGCCAGCATAAGCGGGTATACAGATACGCAGTATTTT. Protein product: CASISGYTDTQYF. Drawing the rest from reference TRBV28 and TRBJ2-3, the complete variable domain is DVKVTQSSRYLVKRTGEKVFLECVQDMDHENMFWYRQDPGLGLRLIYFSYDVKMKEKGDIPEGYSVSREKKERFSLILESASTNQTSMYLCASISGYTDTQYFGPGTRLTVL.

This chain uses TRBV9 with TRBJ2-3; 7 nucleotides agree with TRBD2. The CDR3 has 16 amino acids. J lost 0 bases, V lost 0 bases, and 4 bases had no gene match. CDR1 is SGDLS and CDR2 is YYNGEE in the germline V gene. As DNA, the CDR3 is TGTGCCAGCAGCGTAGGGAGCGGGACTAGCACAGATACGCAGTATTTT. Its protein is CASSVGSGTSTDTQYF.

The chain links TRBV11-2 to TRBJ1-1; D might be TRBD1 (5 bases). The CDR3 is made up of 16 amino acids. CDR1 and CDR2 from the germline V gene are SGHAT and FQNNGV. The V and J ends lost 0 bases and 4 bases respectively, with 15 bases between them. The CDR3 loop reads CASSLEFRGIGTEAFF. CDR3 bases: TGTGCCAGCAGCTTAGAATTTCGGGGGATTGGCACTGAAGCTTTCTTT.

This chain uses TRBV19 with TRBJ2-5, with 12 nucleotides matching TRBD1. V trimming: 3 bases; J trimming: 4 bases; junction bases outside the gene matches: 6. There are 16 residues in the CDR3. The germline V gene has CDR1 LNHDA and CDR2 SQIVND (reference sequence). The DNA for the CDR3 is TGTGCCAGTAGTATTGGGGGACAGGGGGCAAGAGAGACCCAGTACTTC. Its translation is CASSIGGQGARETQYF.

The chain employs TRBV25-1 and TRBJ1-1; D is perhaps TRBD1 (5 bases). Germline CDR1 reads MGHDK; CDR2 reads SYGVNS. The CDR3 extends over 15 amino acids. Trimming removed 5 bases at V and 1 base at J, with 14 bases between. The CDR3 loop is CASSIQGYPNTEAFF. The CDR3 DNA follows: TGTGCCAGCAGTATCCAGGGATATCCGAACACTGAAGCTTTCTTT.

The chain couples TRBV4-3 to TRBJ2-7; D may be TRBD2 (5 bases). The CDR3 length is 13 residues. Trimming took 4 bases from V and 2 from J, leaving 9 bases between them. CDR1 is LGHNA, CDR2 YSLEER, per germline. CDR3 coding DNA: TGCGCCAGCAGCCGGGAGCCAACCTACGAGCAGTACTTC. Protein product: CASSREPTYEQYF.